The 10 T cell receptor beta chains in this list originate from one sample, sequenced in a study of lymphopenia after photon versus proton radiotherapy. Profiled with immunoSEQ multiplex PCR; TCRdb holds only in-frame clones, not every one. The sample yields roughly 26,000 clones, approximately 80% seen once. Sequenced material: peripheral blood, taken from a patient treated with photon-based radiotherapy. The receptors come from a man in his forties with gastric cancer.

The sample holds one count of this clone. The gene calls are TRBV29-1 and TRBJ2-1, with D unclear. This CDR3 has 11 amino acids. Trimming removed 3 bases at V and 3 bases at J, with 3 bases between. Germline CDR1 and CDR2: SQVTM and ANQGSEA. For the CDR3, the DNA is TGCAGCGTTGAGGTCTACAATGAGCAGTTCTTC. Encoded protein: CSVEVYNEQFF.

V gene TRBV4-1 combines with J gene TRBJ1-1, with 7 bases lining up with TRBD1. V shed 1 base, J shed 1 base, and the junction held 3 bases outside the gene matches. The germline CDR1 and CDR2 sequences are MGHRA and YSYEKL. The CDR3 length is 15 residues. The CDR3 DNA reads TGCGCCAGCAGCCAAGCAGGGACAGCGAACACTGAAGCTTTCTTT. Its translation: CASSQAGTANTEAFF.

The V gene is TRBV11-3, the J gene TRBJ2-3, with D perhaps being TRBD1 or TRBD2 (5 bases each). Trimming took off 4 bases at V and 1 base at J, with 9 bases between the two ends. Germline V gives CDR1 SGHNT, CDR2 YENEEA. This CDR3 has 14 residues. CDR3 residues: CASSSRDRTDTQYF. As DNA, the CDR3 is TGTGCCAGCAGCTCCCGGGACCGCACAGATACGCAGTATTTT.

The genes are TRBV19 and TRBJ1-1, with TRBD1 matching 12 bases. The CDR3 length is 15 residues. J gave up 6 bases and V 4 bases, and 6 bases lay outside the gene matches. Germline values: CDR1 LNHDA, CDR2 SQIVND (reference sequence). For the CDR3, the DNA is TGTGCCAGTAGTACCGCCGGGACAGGGGGCGCTGAAGCTTTCTTT. This translates into CASSTAGTGGAEAFF.

V gene TRBV11-1 combines with J gene TRBJ2-7, with 8 bases lining up with TRBD1. The ends lost 6 bases at V and 3 bases at J; junction bases unmatched: 13. This CDR3 region has 16 residues. Germline CDR1 is SGHAT and CDR2 is FQDESV (reference sequence). The CDR3 spells CASRPVRGQLNYEQYF. The CDR3 coding sequence is TGTGCCAGCAGACCAGTCAGGGGGCAGCTTAACTACGAGCAGTACTTC.

The DNA for the CDR3 is TGTGCCACCTCGGGACAGCTAAATTCACCCCTCCACTTT. This sequence encodes CATSGQLNSPLHF. The rearrangement links TRBV27 to TRBJ1-6; 7 bases are a match to TRBD1. Germline V gene sequence: CDR1 MNHEY, CDR2 SMNVEV (reference sequence). This CDR3 has 13 amino acids. Trimming cost V 10 bases and J 7 bases; bases outside gene matches: 7.

This clone was counted a few times. V usage is TRBV6-5 and J usage is TRBJ1-1, with D unresolved. The V gene's germline CDR1 is MNHEY and CDR2 SVGAGI. The V end lost 4 bases, the J end lost 1 base, and 10 bases lay between the germline ends. The CDR3 has 14 amino acids. This chain's CDR3 is CASSLRVGNTEAFF. DNA of the CDR3: TGTGCCAGCAGTTTACGGGTCGGGAACACTGAAGCTTTCTTT.

This chain joins TRBV5-6 and TRBJ1-2; possibly TRBD1 for D (5 bases). V dropped 4 bases and J dropped 2 bases, with 9 bases sitting between them. The CDR3 has 13 residues. Germline V lookup: CDR1 SGHDT, CDR2 YYEEEE. This CDR3 is CASSRDQNYGYTF. The CDR3 DNA is TGTGCCAGCAGCCGGGACCAGAACTATGGCTACACCTTC.

The chain recombines TRBV11-3 with TRBJ2-2, with D possibly TRBD1 on 5 matching bases. This CDR3 has 16 amino acids. In germline, CDR1 is SGHNT, CDR2 YENEEA. V was shortened by 2 bases and J by 2 bases, with 12 bases between the two germline ends. The CDR3 sequence: CASSLLGQGNTGELFF. CDR3 sequence (DNA): TGTGCCAGCAGCTTATTGGGGCAGGGAAACACCGGGGAGCTGTTTTTT.

V gene TRBV7-6 combines with J gene TRBJ1-2, with a possible D match to TRBD1 (6 bases). Deletions cut 1 base from V and 10 bases from J, with 7 bases between. Germline V lookup: CDR1 SGHVS, CDR2 FNYEAQ. The CDR3 totals 11 residues. For the CDR3, the DNA is TGTGCCAGCAGCTTAGGGACAGCCTACACCTTC. This translates into CASSLGTAYTF. Supplemented by reference TRBV7-6 and TRBJ1-2, the full variable domain reads GAGVSQSPRYKVTKRGQDVALRCDPISGHVSLYWYRQALGQGPEFLTYFNYEAQQDKSGLPNDRFSAERPEGSISTLTIQRTEQRDSAMYRCASSLGTAYTFGSGTRLTVV.